What follows describes a single T cell receptor beta chain. The CDR3 is 13 residues long. Germline loops: CDR1 MNHNS, CDR2 SASEGT. The germline V and J ends were trimmed by 5 bases and 4 bases, with 8 bases remaining between them. These data come from a study of T cell repertoires in cytomegalovirus infection. Study in general: It was the public TCR beta signatures that indicated both CMV infection and matching HLA type.

One entry per CDR3 protein, called by TCRdb with MiXCR from the reads. The sample gives more than 350,000 distinct CDR3 sequences, about a third of which show up once; roughly 13% is in the top ten. J is TRBJ2-2 and V is TRBV6-1, with D uncertain. The source is a human donor in good health (CMV status not recorded). Some clones in this sample may be carry-over from other donors' samples. What was sequenced was PBMCs. CDR3 residues: CASSPPITGELFF. The CDR3 DNA sequence: TGTGCCAGCAGTCCCCCGATCACCGGGGAGCTGTTTTTT.